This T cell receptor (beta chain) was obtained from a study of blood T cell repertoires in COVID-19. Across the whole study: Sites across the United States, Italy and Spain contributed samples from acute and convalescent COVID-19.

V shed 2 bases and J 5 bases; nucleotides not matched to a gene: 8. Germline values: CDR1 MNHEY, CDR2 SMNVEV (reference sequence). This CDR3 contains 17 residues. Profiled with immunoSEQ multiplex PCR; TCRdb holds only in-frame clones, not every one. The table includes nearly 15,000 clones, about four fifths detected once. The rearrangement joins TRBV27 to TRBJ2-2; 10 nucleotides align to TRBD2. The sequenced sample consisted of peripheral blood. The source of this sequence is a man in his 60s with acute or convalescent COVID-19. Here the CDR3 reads CASSLAPSGRVTGELFF. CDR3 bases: TGTGCCAGCAGTTTAGCCCCAAGCGGGAGGGTAACCGGGGAGCTGTTTTTT.